This TCR beta chain appears in the sequencing data of a study of blood T cells in healthy people across ages. Study observations and caveats: In the absence of known donor CMV status, changes in expanded clonotypes were possibly confounded.

The V and J ends lost 7 bases and 6 bases, in that order; junction bases with no gene match: 8. Germline CDR1 reads SNHLY; CDR2 reads FYNNEI. There are 14 residues in the CDR3. PCR was performed a second time for about 6 to 11 cycles using a sample-barcoded 5' primer and a J-beta primer mix. Every cDNA molecule bore a tag from a template-switch adaptor containing 12 random nucleotides. From the 5' RACE reads, TCRdb called clonotypes with MiXCR, one entry per CDR3 protein. The data contain about 780,000 distinct CDR3 sequences, around 25% of them singletons. This clonotype was counted only a few times. The antigen is unknown. This sample was also put to use in a study of T cells of mothers and their children. As that study records: Three healthy Caucasian mothers, along with their six children, were the donors. Among related mother-child pairs, overlap was slightly higher than in unrelated pairs, though not significantly.

The sequencing input was blood. The gene calls are TRBV2 and TRBJ2-4; 8 bases match TRBD1. This TCR derives from a boy aged 5-17 years in good health. The CDR3 loop is CASTQDRAVNIQYF. The DNA for the CDR3 is TGTGCCAGCACCCAGGACAGGGCTGTAAACATTCAGTACTTC.